Presented here are 5 T cell receptor beta chains from one specimen sequenced in a study of radiation and T cells in renal cell carcinoma. Assay used: immunoSEQ multiplex PCR; TCRdb lists only in-frame clones, some missing. This table has over 120,000 clones, around nine tenths appearing once. Documented time point: blood 4 weeks post-SBRT, at nephrectomy. Treatment of the sample: 15 Gy SBRT to primary tumor, nephrectomy 4 weeks later. The sequencing used blood, collected from a patient whose treatment included radiotherapy and nephrectomy. These receptors all come from a woman between 50 and 59 years old with renal cell carcinoma.

J is TRBJ2-3 and V is TRBV7-9, with D possibly being TRBD1 (6 bases). The V and J ends lost 5 bases and 9 bases respectively, with 15 bases between them. The CDR3 has 13 amino acids. The germline gives CDR1 SEHNR, CDR2 FQNEAQ (reference sequence). Written as DNA, the CDR3 is TGTGCCAGCAGCCCAGGGGACGGTCACACGCAGTATTTT. Its protein product is CASSPGDGHTQYF. Variable domain in full (rest from reference TRBV7-9 and TRBJ2-3): DTGVSQNPRHKITKRGQNVTFRCDPISEHNRLYWYRQTLGQGPEFLTYFQNEAQLEKSRLLSDRFSAERPKGSFSTLEIQRTEQGDSAMYLCASSPGDGHTQYFGPGTRLTVL.

This clone was counted once. V usage is TRBV19 and J usage is TRBJ2-1; D is tentatively TRBD1 or TRBD2 (6 bases each). Germline V lookup: CDR1 LNHDA, CDR2 SQIVND (reference sequence). The V end lost 2 bases, the J end lost 5 bases, and 10 bases lay between the germline ends. The CDR3 runs 14 residues. The CDR3 here is CASSISGADNEQFF. In DNA, the CDR3 is TGTGCCAGTAGTATATCGGGGGCTGACAATGAGCAGTTCTTC.

The chain couples TRBV5-5 to TRBJ2-1; 10 bases line up with TRBD2. The CDR3 spans 14 residues. The V gene's germline CDR1 is SGHKS and CDR2 YYEKEE (reference sequence). Trimming removed 2 bases from V and 8 bases from J; junction bases left unmatched: 4. Here the CDR3 DNA reads TGTGCCAGCAGCTTCGCTAGCGGGAGCGATGAGCAGTTCTTC. This translates into CASSFASGSDEQFF.

This chain links TRBV28 with TRBJ2-5; TRBD1 aligns across 7 bases. The germline V gene encodes CDR1 MDHEN and CDR2 SYDVKM. With 4 bases clipped from V and 4 bases from J, the junction kept 9 bases outside the gene matches. The CDR3 contains 15 residues. Here the CDR3 reads CASSSPRPGGETQYF. DNA of the CDR3: TGTGCCAGCAGTTCGCCAAGACCAGGGGGAGAGACCCAGTACTTC.

V gene TRBV19 combines with J gene TRBJ2-7; 9 positions agree with TRBD1. This CDR3 spans 13 amino acids. Germline V gives CDR1 LNHDA, CDR2 SQIVND (reference sequence). The V and J ends lost 10 bases and 6 bases, in that order; junction bases with no gene match: 10. The CDR3 region has the DNA TGTGCCACTAAGGCCGGGACAGGGTTCGAGCAGTACTTC. This encodes CATKAGTGFEQYF. Drawing the rest from reference TRBV19 and TRBJ2-7, the complete variable domain is DGGITQSPKYLFRKEGQNVTLSCEQNLNHDAMYWYRQDPGQGLRLIYYSQIVNDFQKGDIAEGYSVSREKKESFPLTVTSAQKNPTAFYLCATKAGTGFEQYFGPGTRLTVT.